The sequence of this TCR beta chain was determined in a study of CD8+CD57+ T cells in acquired aplastic anemia. In the study overall: The sorted CD4+ and CD8+ cells yielded an average around 3 ug of DNA. Study observations and caveats: Fewer than 30 CD8+ CDR3 sequences were shared between patients and controls.

Points on this clonotype: Its antigen remains unknown.

Germline assignment: CDR1 SQVTM and CDR2 ANQGSEA. V shed 8 bases, J shed 0 bases, and the junction held 6 bases outside the gene matches. The CDR3 length is 14 residues. In patients chosen for sequencing, flow cytometry had shown CD8+CD57+ cell expansion. When blood sampling took place, the patients had received no therapy. The template used for profiling TCR beta VDJ and CDR3 was genomic DNA. Via MiXCR, TCRdb re-called the reads, giving one row per CDR3 protein. The sample comprises roughly 260,000 distinct CDR3 sequences, approximately 45% of which are singletons, and over 7.5% rests with the top ten.

The sequenced material came from sorted CD4+, CD8+, or CD8+CD57+ T cells (not recorded which) from PBMCs. The chain employs TRBV29-1 and TRBJ2-2; TRBD1 matches at 7 bases. The receptor comes from a human donor with aplastic anemia. The CDR3 nucleotides read TGCAGCTTAGACAGGGACGCGAACACCGGGGAGCTGTTTTTT. This codes for CSLDRDANTGELFF.